These 15 T cell receptor beta chains were sequenced from one sample in a study of a mutant IDH1 vaccine in newly diagnosed glioma. These receptors lack a known antigen. The method was immunoSEQ multiplex PCR; TCRdb's version includes in-frame clones alone and lacks a portion of them. In the table there are approximately 50,000 clones, about 82% of which are singletons. Time point reported: week 35, safety follow-up. Vaccination used 300 ug of mutant IDH1 20-mer peptide per dose, with topical imiquimod. The input for sequencing was PBMCs, taken from a glioma patient whose treatment included an IDH1 peptide vaccine. The receptors come from a man in his forties or fifties with glioma.

The chain is built from TRBV18 and TRBJ2-5; D unresolved. Germline V gives CDR1 KGHSH, CDR2 LQKENI. V gave up 6 bases and J gave up 4 bases, with 12 bases separating them. This CDR3 has 13 residues. The chain's CDR3 is CASSPDPGETQYF. In DNA, the CDR3 is TGTGCCAGCTCGCCCGACCCGGGAGAGACCCAGTACTTC. Full variable domain (remainder filled in from reference TRBV18 and TRBJ2-5): NAGVMQNPRHLVRRRGQEARLRCSPMKGHSHVYWYRQLPEEGLKFMVYLQKENIIDESGMPKERFSAEFPKEGPSILRIQQVVRGDSAAYFCASSPDPGETQYFGPGTRLLVL.

In its sample, this clone was seen once. The rearrangement uses TRBV6-6 and TRBJ1-5, with 8 positions matching TRBD1. CDR1 is MNHNY, CDR2 SVGAGI, per germline (reference sequence). The CDR3 has 16 amino acids. The V gene end was trimmed by 4 bases and the J gene end by 5 bases; junction bases not matched to a gene: 10. CDR3 DNA sequence: TGTGCCAGCAGTTCCCGGGGGACAGGCCACCATCAGCCCCAGCATTTT. It yields the protein CASSSRGTGHHQPQHF.

The rearrangement links TRBV6-4 to TRBJ2-6; 8 bases are shared with TRBD1. This CDR3 contains 16 residues. V was clipped by 6 bases and J by 3 bases; unmatched bases: 7. Germline V gene sequence: CDR1 MRHNA, CDR2 SNTAGT. This chain's CDR3 is CASSPDRALGANVLTF. As DNA, the CDR3 is TGTGCCAGCAGCCCGGACAGGGCACTTGGGGCCAACGTCCTGACTTTC.

The genes are TRBV5-4 and TRBJ2-3; no clear D gene. V shed 0 bases and J shed 6 bases, with 5 bases lying between them. The CDR3 runs 12 residues. Germline V lookup: CDR1 SGHNT, CDR2 YYREEE (reference sequence). The CDR3 loop reads CASSLGVDTQYF. The CDR3 DNA reads TGTGCCAGCAGCTTGGGGGTGGATACGCAGTATTTT.

The chain couples TRBV11-3 to TRBJ2-7; D gene ambiguous. The CDR3 contains 12 residues. Trimming took 4 bases from V and 4 from J, leaving 8 bases between them. Germline V gives CDR1 SGHNT, CDR2 YENEEA. The CDR3 sequence is CASSSESYEQYV. The CDR3 nucleotides are TGTGCCAGCAGCTCGGAGAGTTACGAGCAGTACGTC.

This clone was seen once. The chain has TRBV7-8 and TRBJ2-1; TRBD2 agrees at 9 bases. The junction had 5 bases not matched to a gene; V was cut back by 1 base and J by 7 bases. Germline lookup yields CDR1 SGHVS and CDR2 FQNEAQ. CDR3 size: 15 residues. In nucleotides, the CDR3 is TGTGCCAGCAGCTTAGGGACTAGCGTTAGTAATGAGCAGTTCTTC. Protein: CASSLGTSVSNEQFF.

This clone was detected once. The gene calls are TRBV9 and TRBJ2-5; tentatively, D is TRBD2 (6 bases). The germline CDR1 and CDR2 sequences are SGDLS and YYNGEE. This CDR3 is 14 amino acids long. The V end was cut by 0 bases, the J end by 3 bases, with 9 bases between. CDR3 sequence: CASSVEASEETQYF. CDR3 bases: TGTGCCAGCAGCGTAGAGGCTAGCGAAGAGACCCAGTACTTC.

The chain combines TRBV6-5 with TRBJ1-1; maybe TRBD1 (5 bases). The germline gives CDR1 MNHEY, CDR2 SVGAGI. CDR3 length: 15 amino acids. The V end lost 5 bases, the J end lost 0 bases, and 13 bases lay between the germline ends. CDR3 sequence: CASSLGGGMNTEAFF. DNA for the CDR3: TGTGCCAGCAGTCTGGGGGGAGGCATGAACACTGAAGCTTTCTTT.

The chain couples TRBV5-1 to TRBJ2-3; 10 positions agree with TRBD2. V dropped 7 bases and J dropped 4; count of bases not matched to a gene: 12. CDR1 is SGHRS and CDR2 is YFSETQ in the germline V gene. The CDR3 consists of 16 residues. CDR3 coding DNA: TGCGCCAGCCATCCAACCGTAGCGGGGGGCGCAGATACGCAGTATTTT. Its protein product is CASHPTVAGGADTQYF.

The rearrangement uses TRBV18 and TRBJ2-2; 9 nucleotides align to TRBD1. Germline V gene data show CDR1 as KGHSH and CDR2 as LQKENI. Germline trimming cut 3 bases from V and 2 bases from J; bases unmatched to any gene: 4. The CDR3 spans 16 residues. The CDR3 region is CASSPRTGANTGELFF. CDR3 sequence (DNA): TGTGCCAGCTCACCGCGGACAGGGGCCAACACCGGGGAGCTGTTTTTT.

This sequence joins TRBV10-3 and TRBJ2-5, with TRBD2 matching over 11 bases. The CDR3 is made up of 17 amino acids. The trim removed 4 bases at V and 4 bases at J, leaving 11 bases unmatched. The germline V gene has CDR1 ENHRY and CDR2 SYGVKD. In DNA form, the CDR3 reads TGTGCCATCAGTGCCCATAATCTAGCGGGAGGACTAGAGACCCAGTACTTC. It codes for CAISAHNLAGGLETQYF.

The chain carries TRBV6-5 and TRBJ1-3, with 8 bases that match TRBD1. The germline CDR1 and CDR2 sequences are MNHEY and SVGAGI. V shed 9 bases, J shed 0 bases, and the junction held 7 bases outside the gene matches. The CDR3 runs 15 residues. CDR3 nucleotide sequence: TGTGCCAGTAAGGACAGGGTGAGCTCTGGAAACACCATATATTTT. Protein product: CASKDRVSSGNTIYF.

This rearrangement joins TRBV19 to TRBJ2-3, with 8 positions matching TRBD1. J gave up 12 bases and V 4 bases, and 18 bases lay outside the gene matches. The CDR3 is 16 amino acids. Per germline, CDR1 LNHDA and CDR2 SQIVND (reference sequence). The DNA for the CDR3 is TGTGCCAGTAGTAAACTAGGGACAGGCTCAGAAGGACGCCAGTATTTT. Amino acid sequence: CASSKLGTGSEGRQYF.

This clone was found once. This chain uses TRBV2 with TRBJ2-1; D call uncertain. CDR3 length: 11 residues. The germline CDR1 and CDR2 sequences are SNHLY and FYNNEI. Trimming stripped 7 bases from V and 6 bases from J, with 7 bases between. The CDR3: CASTRSNEQFF. CDR3 DNA sequence: TGTGCCAGCACGAGGAGCAATGAGCAGTTCTTC.

The genes are TRBV29-1 and TRBJ2-3; 10 nucleotides align to TRBD2. The CDR3 is made up of 14 amino acids. Germline loops: CDR1 SQVTM, CDR2 ANQGSEA. The V segment lost 6 bases and the J segment 1 base; nucleotides outside the gene matches: 4. The DNA of the CDR3 is TGCAGCGTGCAAACTAGCGGGGGCACAGATACGCAGTATTTT. Translating gives CSVQTSGGTDTQYF.